This entry describes one T cell receptor (beta chain). Its antigen is as yet unknown. From around 11 ml of fresh peripheral blood, PBMCs were isolated. The investigators amplified TCR beta CDR3 regions from RNA transcripts. HTBI primers drove first-round RT-PCR of the TCR CDR3. TCRdb redid the calling of the multiplex PCR reads with MiXCR, one entry per CDR3 protein. Among just under 750,000 distinct CDR3 sequences listed, roughly a third were seen once. The V segment lost 4 bases and the J segment 1 base; nucleotides outside the gene matches: 3. Germline loops: CDR1 ENHRY, CDR2 SYGVKD. There are 14 residues in the CDR3. The data are from a study of T cells in Graves' hyperthyroidism and ophthalmopathy. Broader study findings: By a 13 V-J model, ophthalmopathy was set apart from stable hyperthyroidism. Most thyroid clonotypes expanded above 0.001 appeared in blood too. Onset of ophthalmopathy came a median approximately 6.5 months after the model predicted it.

This chain connects TRBV10-3 to TRBJ2-7; 8 nucleotides agree with TRBD2. This clonotype originated in a middle-aged woman with Graves' hyperthyroidism. Sequenced input: blood. CDR3: CAISGSGTSYEQYF. DNA of the CDR3: TGTGCCATCAGTGGTAGCGGGACGTCCTACGAGCAGTACTTC.